The 26 T cell receptor beta chains below were found in one sample sequenced in a study of cytomegalovirus exposure and HLA in healthy donors (dated by TCRdb to about 2017). Receptor amplification or capture employed the immunoSEQ multiplex PCR assay. For the multiplex PCR, a mixture combining 60 forward primers for TCR Vbeta segments and 13 reverse primers for TCR Jbeta segments was used. This is the immuneACCESS table as TCRdb keeps it, with only in-frame sequences that have V and J called. A part of the clones is gone; compared with another copy, unresolved V genes explain less than half, and the rest is unexplained. A total of some 100,000 clones appear in this sample, 60% to 85% of them only once. The ten largest account for roughly 12% of the sample. Sequencing used PBMCs. Every receptor here comes from a woman aged 40 to 50 in good health and CMV-seropositive.

CDR3 loop: CASSQAGTGNYGYTF. The CDR3 DNA follows: TGTGCCAGCAGCCAAGCCGGGACAGGGAACTATGGCTACACCTTC. The J gene is TRBJ1-2, the V gene TRBV14, with TRBD1 identical over 9 bases. Trimming cost V 1 base and J 2 bases; bases outside gene matches: 2. CDR1 is SGHDN, CDR2 FVKESK, per germline. The CDR3 contains 15 residues.

This clone was counted between two and nine times. The chain links TRBV7-9 to TRBJ1-5; D possibly corresponds to TRBD1 (5 bases). Trimming stripped 5 bases from V and 0 bases from J, with 11 bases between. Germline V lookup: CDR1 SEHNR, CDR2 FQNEAQ (reference sequence). This CDR3 contains 15 residues. The CDR3 coding sequence is TGTGCCAGCAGCCTGGGGGGGTATAGCAATCAGCCCCAGCATTTT. Translating it yields CASSLGGYSNQPQHF.

V is TRBV29-1 and J is TRBJ1-1; 8 bases map to TRBD1. This CDR3 is 12 amino acids long. J was trimmed by 11 bases and V by 2 bases; bases with no gene match: 7. Germline assignment: CDR1 SQVTM and CDR2 ANQGSEA. Here the CDR3 reads CSVEYRGQEAFF. In nucleotides, the CDR3 is TGCAGCGTTGAATATAGGGGACAGGAGGCTTTCTTT.

J is TRBJ1-2 and V is TRBV5-1, with D possibly being TRBD1 (5 bases). Trimming removed 4 bases from V and 7 bases from J, with 11 bases in between. The CDR3 has 12 residues. Germline CDR1 is SGHRS and CDR2 is YFSETQ. In DNA form, the CDR3 reads TGCGCCAGCAGCGTAGGGGTTTCTGGCTACACCTTC. This sequence encodes CASSVGVSGYTF.

The CDR3 sequence: CASDRQLNYGYTF. CDR3 sequence (DNA): TGTGCCAGCGACCGACAGCTTAACTATGGCTACACCTTC. The chain links TRBV2 to TRBJ1-2; D is possibly TRBD1 (5 bases). Deletions cut 8 bases from V and 1 base from J, with 11 bases between. Per the germline V gene, CDR1 is SNHLY and CDR2 is FYNNEI. There are 13 residues in the CDR3.

This rearrangement joins TRBV4-2 to TRBJ2-4; unclear D gene. The CDR3 loop spans 16 amino acids. The V gene lost 0 bases and the J gene lost 8 bases, with 17 bases spanning the gap. Germline V gene data show CDR1 as LGHNA and CDR2 as YNFKEQ. The CDR3 coding sequence is TGTGCCAGCAGCCAAGATCTCGCCGCGATATTAGACATTCAGTACTTC. This translates into CASSQDLAAILDIQYF.

The V call is TRBV5-6, the J call TRBJ1-6; D is ambiguous. The germline V and J ends were trimmed by 3 bases and 7 bases, with 8 bases remaining between them. CDR3 length: 13 amino acids. In germline, CDR1 is SGHDT, CDR2 YYEEEE. The CDR3: CASSWRENSPLHF. In DNA, the CDR3 is TGTGCCAGCAGCTGGCGGGAGAATTCACCCCTCCACTTT.

The gene calls are TRBV6-5 and TRBJ1-2; TRBD1 is a possible D gene (6 bases). This CDR3 has 12 amino acids. With 6 bases removed from V and 7 bases from J, the gap between germline ends came to 12 bases. The germline V gene has CDR1 MNHEY and CDR2 SVGAGI. The CDR3 sequence: CASSLLGGGYTF. Here the CDR3 DNA reads TGTGCCAGCAGCCTGCTAGGGGGTGGCTACACCTTC.

The count of this clone is one. CDR3 amino acids: CASSPRTGPNTEAFF. The CDR3 nucleotides read TGTGCCAGCAGTCCGAGGACAGGCCCGAACACTGAAGCTTTCTTT. The chain carries TRBV2 and TRBJ1-1; 7 bases agree with TRBD1. Trimming at V came to 5 bases and at J to 1 base, leaving 7 bases not matched to a gene. The CDR3 totals 15 residues. Germline V CDR1 and CDR2: SNHLY, FYNNEI.

This chain connects TRBV2 to TRBJ1-2; no definite D call. V lost 3 bases and J 5 bases, leaving 4 bases between the germline ends. Germline CDR1 SNHLY, CDR2 FYNNEI. CDR3 length equals 11 residues. CDR3 DNA: TGTGCCAGCAGTGACGGTTATGGCTACACCTTC. It is translated as CASSDGYGYTF.

V and J are TRBV2 and TRBJ1-1, with D possibly being TRBD1 (5 bases). The CDR3 covers 13 residues. Germline V gene lookup returns CDR1 SNHLY and CDR2 FYNNEI. V dropped 4 bases and J dropped 3 bases, with 9 bases sitting between them. This chain's CDR3 is CASSGQIYTEAFF. DNA for the CDR3: TGTGCCAGCAGTGGACAGATATACACTGAAGCTTTCTTT.

CDR3 region: CASSPRGWTEAFF. In nucleotides, the CDR3 is TGTGCCAGCAGCCCTCGGGGGTGGACTGAAGCTTTCTTT. The rearrangement uses TRBV6-5 and TRBJ1-1, with D maybe TRBD1 (5 bases). V dropped 6 bases and J dropped 5 bases, with 13 bases sitting between them. In germline, CDR1 is MNHEY, CDR2 SVGAGI. The CDR3 loop spans 13 amino acids.

V is TRBV2 and J is TRBJ1-1; 7 nucleotides align to TRBD1. V shed 6 bases, J shed 2 bases, and the junction held 6 bases outside the gene matches. The CDR3 is 14 amino acids. The germline V gene encodes CDR1 SNHLY and CDR2 FYNNEI. CDR3 coding DNA: TGTGCCAGCAGACAGGGGTGGGGAAACACTGAAGCTTTCTTT. As protein: CASRQGWGNTEAFF. The complete variable domain, with remaining parts taken from reference TRBV2 and TRBJ1-1, reads EPEVTQTPSHQVTQMGQEVILRCVPISNHLYFYWYRQILGQKVEFLVSFYNNEISEKSEIFDDQFSVERPDGSNFTLKIRSTKLEDSAMYFCASRQGWGNTEAFFGQGTRLTVV.

The CDR3 protein is CASSTGTWEDTQYF. DNA for the CDR3: TGCGCCAGCAGCACCGGGACATGGGAAGATACGCAGTATTTT. V is TRBV5-1 and J is TRBJ2-3; tentative D call: TRBD1 (6 bases). Germline V CDR1 and CDR2: SGHRS, YFSETQ. V lost 4 bases and J lost 5, with 14 bases in between. There are 14 residues in the CDR3.

This clone has more than one count but fewer than ten. The genes are TRBV5-1 and TRBJ1-5, with TRBD1 as a possible D gene (6 bases). CDR3 length: 16 residues. V was clipped by 4 bases and J by 0 bases, with 14 bases between them. CDR1 is SGHRS, CDR2 YFSETQ, per germline. The CDR3 DNA reads TGCGCCAGCAGCCCCGAGGGGGTCATTAGCAATCAGCCCCAGCATTTT. Its protein product is CASSPEGVISNQPQHF.

This clone has more than one count but fewer than ten. The junction departs from the called germline gene at one end, perhaps through a read error. This sample also contains other DNA sequences that code for the same CDR3. V is TRBV7-7 and J is TRBJ1-1; the D gene is possibly TRBD1 (5 bases). This CDR3 region has 13 residues. Germline V gene sequence: CDR1 SSHAT, CDR2 FNYEAQ (reference sequence). This CDR3 is CASSLGQNTEAFF. The CDR3 DNA reads as TGTGCTAGCAGCTTAGGACAGAACACTGAAGCTTTCTTT.

This clone was counted between two and nine times. The chain uses TRBV7-2 and TRBJ2-3, with TRBD2 matching 7 bases. The CDR3 contains 14 residues. J lost 0 bases, V lost 8 bases, and 5 bases had no gene match. CDR1 is SGHTA, CDR2 FQGNSA, per germline. CDR3 protein: CASPGTKSTDTQYF. The CDR3 DNA sequence: TGTGCCAGCCCCGGGACTAAGAGCACAGATACGCAGTATTTT.

V is TRBV5-4 and J is TRBJ1-2, with 10 bases fitting TRBD1. Germline V gene data show CDR1 as SGHNT and CDR2 as YYREEE (reference sequence). V was pared by 2 bases and J by 3 bases, with 1 base of the junction left unmatched. CDR3 size: 14 residues. The CDR3 spells CASSFGQGDYGYTF. The DNA for the CDR3 is TGTGCCAGCAGCTTCGGACAGGGGGACTATGGCTACACCTTC.

The J gene is TRBJ1-6, the V gene TRBV18; 7 bases are shared with TRBD1. After removal of 3 bases from V and 11 bases from J, the junction contained 10 bases not matched to a gene. CDR1 is KGHSH and CDR2 is LQKENI in the germline V gene. There are 15 residues in the CDR3. The DNA of the CDR3 is TGTGCCAGCTCACCGGGACAGTCCGGGGGAGCACCCCTCCACTTT. Translation: CASSPGQSGGAPLHF.

This clone was observed a handful of times. This chain connects TRBV19 to TRBJ1-2, with a possible D match to TRBD1 (5 bases). The V and J ends lost 3 bases and 4 bases respectively, with 12 bases between them. There are 14 residues in the CDR3. Germline V gene sequence: CDR1 LNHDA, CDR2 SQIVND (reference sequence). CDR3 sequence: CASSIDRITYGYTF. The CDR3 DNA reads as TGTGCCAGTAGTATTGACAGAATAACCTATGGCTACACCTTC. Looking up the rest from reference TRBV19 and TRBJ1-2 gives the full variable domain: DGGITQSPKYLFRKEGQNVTLSCEQNLNHDAMYWYRQDPGQGLRLIYYSQIVNDFQKGDIAEGYSVSREKKESFPLTVTSAQKNPTAFYLCASSIDRITYGYTFGSGTRLTVV.

V is TRBV4-2 and J is TRBJ2-1, with 8 bases lining up with TRBD1. The CDR3 is 15 amino acids. Trimming took 3 bases from V and 8 from J; bases not matched to a gene: 9. The germline V gene encodes CDR1 LGHNA and CDR2 YNFKEQ. The CDR3 is CASSHGQGRGDEQFF. For the CDR3, the DNA is TGTGCCAGCAGCCACGGACAGGGAAGAGGCGATGAGCAGTTCTTC.

V and J are TRBV5-4 and TRBJ2-3, with 11 nucleotides matching TRBD1. V lost 3 bases, J lost 3 bases, and 3 bases stayed unmatched. The CDR3 sequence is 15 residues long. Germline V gene lookup returns CDR1 SGHNT and CDR2 YYREEE (reference sequence). The CDR3 is CASSSDRGRTDTQYF. The CDR3 nucleotides are TGTGCCAGCAGCTCGGACAGGGGGCGGACAGATACGCAGTATTTT. Looking up the rest from reference TRBV5-4 and TRBJ2-3 gives the full variable domain: ETGVTQSPTHLIKTRGQQVTLRCSSQSGHNTVSWYQQALGQGPQFIFQYYREEENGRGNFPPRFSGLQFPNYSSELNVNALELDDSALYLCASSSDRGRTDTQYFGPGTRLTVL.

This clone came up a few times. This chain uses TRBV5-1 with TRBJ1-3, with unresolved D. Germline-derived CDR1 and CDR2 are SGHRS and YFSETQ. Trimming left V 1 base short and J 0 bases short, with 14 bases between. This CDR3 is 17 amino acids long. The CDR3 DNA is TGCGCCAGCAGCTTGTTTGTGAACACAAACTCTGGAAACACCATATATTTT. Amino acid sequence: CASSLFVNTNSGNTIYF.

The V and J genes are TRBV5-4 and TRBJ1-5; tentative D call: TRBD1 (5 bases). Germline loops: CDR1 SGHNT, CDR2 YYREEE (reference sequence). Trimming removed 3 bases at V and 1 base at J, with 14 bases between. The CDR3 contains 16 residues. DNA for the CDR3: TGTGCCAGCAGCTGGGGGGGAGGGGCCAGCAATCAGCCCCAGCATTTT. It is translated as CASSWGGGASNQPQHF.

The CDR3 DNA reads as TGTGCCTGGAATCCCACTAGCTCAAAAGGGTATTACAATGAGCAGTTCTTC. Its protein is CAWNPTSSKGYYNEQFF. V and J are TRBV30 and TRBJ2-1; perhaps TRBD2 as D (6 bases). Germline V gives CDR1 GTSNPN, CDR2 SVGIG (reference sequence). This CDR3 region has 17 residues. Trimming stripped 4 bases from V and 4 bases from J, with 23 bases between.

The chain employs TRBV30 and TRBJ1-2, with 8 bases fitting TRBD1. After removal of 5 bases from V and 8 bases from J, the junction contained 7 bases not matched to a gene. CDR3 length: 12 amino acids. The germline gives CDR1 GTSNPN, CDR2 SVGIG (reference sequence). This CDR3 is CAWLDRGGGYTF. CDR3 nucleotide sequence: TGTGCCTGGCTAGACAGGGGAGGAGGCTACACCTTC.